This TCR beta chain was identified in a study of OX40 agonist ivuxolimab in advanced cancers. Context from the whole study: Ivuxolimab was an agonistic, fully human IgG2 monoclonal antibody directed against OX40 (CD134), a costimulatory receptor. Prior anti-PD-1, anti-PD-L1 or anti-CTLA-4 therapy was permitted, and approximately 40% of dose-escalation patients had received checkpoint inhibitors. The point of sequencing TCRbeta in the periphery was to test whether ivuxolimab changed TCR sequence diversity and drove clonal T-cell expansion. The monotherapy dose-escalation portion (N of about 52 patients) of the phase I ivuxolimab trial is reported in the paper. Of the 50 to 55 dose-escalation patients, hepatocellular carcinoma was present in about 20, melanoma in roughly 15, renal cell carcinoma in 9 and head and neck cancer in 9. The dose-escalation cohort was 82.7% male with a mean age of about 54 years, ranging from 23 to 79. Partial responses were achieved by three dose-escalation patients, of whom one had hepatocellular carcinoma and two had cutaneous melanoma. Intravenous ivuxolimab was administered to patients every 2 weeks at six dose levels: 0.01, 0.1, 0.3, 1.5, 3 and 10 mg/kg. Study-level results and caveats: The antigen specificity of the peripheral T cells that underwent clonal expansion was not determined. Clonal expansion of both CD4+ and CD8+ blood T cells was observed from baseline to week 6 at doses 0.1 to 3.0 mg/kg. Low levels of normalized T-cell clonal expansion were also seen in some patients who did not respond. In the 0.1-3.0 mg/kg groups, partial responders had among the lowest normalized peripheral clonal expansion, particularly in CD8+ T cells. After ivuxolimab, CD8+ T cells had more expanded clones than CD4+ T cells on average.

Patients with autoimmune disease history or receiving systemic immunosuppression were excluded from the trial. Peripheral blood for TCR sequencing was drawn from every dose cohort at baseline, at cycle 4 day 1 and at cycle 7 day 1. The samples were taken from a phase I, first-in-human, multicenter, open-label dose-escalation trial of ivuxolimab. Adults with locally advanced or metastatic head and neck squamous cell, hepatocellular, melanoma or renal cell carcinoma were enrolled in the trial. CD4+ and CD8+ T cells were sorted separately from peripheral blood before TCR sequencing. Trimming takes 5 bases from V and 4 bases from J, and the germline ends sit 8 bases apart. The germline V gene provides CDR1 SGHTA and CDR2 FQGNSA. From its cysteine to its phenylalanine, the CDR3 spans 13 amino acids. The sequence is cut down to CDR3 DNA, 39 bases in frame from base 1. Notes on this clone: Its antigen is still unknown. No clone much larger than this one lies a single base away; base qualities are absent.

Genomic DNA was extracted from sorted cells for sequencing of the TCRbeta CDR3 region. TCRbeta CDR3 regions were sequenced using the immunoSEQ Assay. Here the immuneACCESS table is served through TCRdb, limited to in-frame sequences with V and J called. Missing clones are a known gap in these copies; in checked studies unresolved V genes cover under half, and the rest lacks a known reason. The sample yields 150,000 to 190,000 clones; around 94% were counted once. The ten largest make up about 0.33% of the sample. This receptor was taken from an adult with an advanced solid tumor such as melanoma, head and neck, liver or kidney cancer. Recombination joined TRBV7-2 with TRBJ2-2; a weak D assignment points to TRBD1 (6 bases agree). The sample consisted of CD4+ or CD8+ T cells sorted from blood, taken in a trial of the OX40 agonist ivuxolimab. CDR3 loop: CASSRTVTGELFF. The nucleotides read TGTGCCAGCAGCCGGACAGTCACCGGGGAGCTGTTTTTT.